This entry lists 12 T cell receptor beta chains sequenced from one sample in a study of cytomegalovirus exposure and HLA in healthy donors. Both 60 Vbeta primers and 13 Jbeta primers went into the PCR. Profiled with immunoSEQ multiplex PCR; TCRdb holds only in-frame clones, not every one. Among 150,000 to 200,000 clones listed, 65% to 70% were seen once. Material for sequencing was PBMCs. Receptors were obtained from a man aged 25 to 40 in good health and CMV-seropositive.

This sequence joins TRBV7-3 and TRBJ2-7; 14 nucleotides align to TRBD2. J was trimmed by 9 bases and V by 5 bases; bases with no gene match: 9. This CDR3 has 15 amino acids. Germline CDR1 reads SGHTA; CDR2 reads FQGTGA. DNA of the CDR3: TGTGCCAGCAGCCGAGGGACTAGCGGGAGTACGAGGCAGTACTTC. The encoded protein is CASSRGTSGSTRQYF.

The chain couples TRBV19 to TRBJ2-7, with TRBD1 matching 7 bases. CDR3 size: 14 residues. V shed 1 base, J shed 4 bases, and the junction held 4 bases outside the gene matches. Germline V CDR1 and CDR2: LNHDA, SQIVND (reference sequence). The CDR3 region is CASSIATGIYEQYF. The CDR3 DNA sequence: TGTGCCAGTAGTATAGCGACAGGGATTTACGAGCAGTACTTC.

The rearrangement joins TRBV28 to TRBJ2-5; 7 positions match TRBD2. Germline lookup yields CDR1 MDHEN and CDR2 SYDVKM. This CDR3 has 15 amino acids. V shed 8 bases and J 2 bases; nucleotides not matched to a gene: 11. The DNA of the CDR3 is TGTGCCAGCGCGACCGGCGGGAGTAGGCAAGAGACCCAGTACTTC. Translating gives CASATGGSRQETQYF.

The chain combines TRBV10-1 with TRBJ2-6, with a weak D call TRBD1 (6 bases). The CDR3 runs 16 residues. Trimming left V 7 bases short and J 0 bases short, with 13 bases between. Germline V lookup: CDR1 WNHNN, CDR2 SYGVQD (reference sequence). The CDR3, as DNA: TGCGCCAGCACACCGGGACACCTCTCTGGGGCCAACGTCCTGACTTTC. It encodes CASTPGHLSGANVLTF.

This clone was picked up one time. V is TRBV19 and J is TRBJ2-4, with a tentative D call TRBD1 (5 bases). The CDR3 length is 12 residues. V lost 9 bases to trimming and J lost 1 base, with 7 bases between them. Germline-derived CDR1 and CDR2 are LNHDA and SQIVND (reference sequence). Here the CDR3 DNA reads TGTGCCAGCGCAGGGGCCAAAAACATTCAGTACTTC. As protein: CASAGAKNIQYF.

V gene TRBV9 combines with J gene TRBJ2-1; TRBD2 matches 11 bases. Germline values: CDR1 SGDLS, CDR2 YYNGEE. The ends lost 3 bases at V and 6 bases at J; junction bases unmatched: 8. The CDR3 has 16 amino acids. CDR3 region: CASSGIAGGPRNEQFF. For the CDR3, the DNA is TGTGCCAGCAGCGGAATAGCGGGAGGGCCTCGCAATGAGCAGTTCTTC.

This clone was detected a few times. The V gene is TRBV6-5, the J gene TRBJ2-5; a possible D gene is TRBD2 (5 bases). The J call is in doubt because the DNA end fits TRBJ2-7 better. This CDR3 contains 11 residues. Germline values: CDR1 MNHEY, CDR2 SVGAGI. CDR3 in amino acids: CERSSGYEQYF. CDR3 sequence (DNA): TGTGAACGATCCTCGGGGTACGAGCAGTACTTC.

This clone has a handful of counts. This sequence joins TRBV4-1 and TRBJ1-1; the match to TRBD1 covers 9 bases. The V and J ends lost 8 bases and 4 bases, in that order; junction bases with no gene match: 8. The CDR3 has 14 residues. From germline, CDR1 is MGHRA and CDR2 YSYEKL. CDR3 residues: CASRRTGAITEAFF. The CDR3 DNA reads TGCGCCAGCCGGCGGACAGGGGCCATCACTGAAGCTTTCTTT.

As regards this clone: This sample also contains other DNA sequences that code for the same CDR3. The chain links TRBV5-6 to TRBJ1-2; D gene ambiguous. The CDR3 contains 13 residues. CDR1 is SGHDT and CDR2 is YYEEEE in the germline V gene. V lost 0 bases to trimming and J lost 8 bases, with 11 bases between them. The CDR3 bases are TGTGCCAGCAGCTTGGGGCAGGCTCTGGGCTACACCTTC. The encoded protein is CASSLGQALGYTF.

The V and J genes are TRBV15 and TRBJ2-7, with 7 positions matching TRBD2. Germline CDR1 reads LNHNV; CDR2 reads YYDKDF (reference sequence). V lost 3 bases and J lost 0; bases outside the gene matches: 11. The CDR3 length is 17 residues. In DNA, the CDR3 is TGTGCCACCAGCAGGGGGGGGGTTTCCAGAGGCTCCTACGAGCAGTACTTC. Translation: CATSRGGVSRGSYEQYF.

The chain employs TRBV9 and TRBJ1-4; TRBD1 matches at 10 bases. Germline values: CDR1 SGDLS, CDR2 YYNGEE. V trimming: 3 bases; J trimming: 8 bases; junction bases outside the gene matches: 10. The CDR3 runs 16 residues. CDR3 coding DNA: TGTGCCAGCAGCGGCGGACAGGGGGGTAGGAAGGAAAAACTGTTTTTT. As protein: CASSGGQGGRKEKLFF.

This clone was seen a single time. The chain uses TRBV6-6 and TRBJ2-7, with D possibly being TRBD1 (6 bases). This CDR3 spans 13 amino acids. Germline-derived CDR1 and CDR2 are MNHNY and SVGAGI (reference sequence). V was cut by 6 bases and J by 5 bases, with 14 bases left in between. CDR3 amino acids: CASRTGGRNEQYF. The CDR3 region has the DNA TGTGCCAGCAGGACAGGAGGAAGAAACGAGCAGTACTTC.